These 4 T cell receptor beta chains were sequenced from one sample in a study of T cell responses to AZD1222 COVID-19 vaccine. TCRdb's table, derived via immunoSEQ multiplex PCR, lists solely in-frame clones and lacks some. The data hold roughly 97,000 clones, with roughly 88% observed a single time. The starting material was peripheral blood, obtained on day 0 of AZD1222 vaccination. Receptors were obtained from an adult in good health.

The rearrangement links TRBV2 to TRBJ1-2; D unresolved. The germline V gene encodes CDR1 SNHLY and CDR2 FYNNEI. Trimming removed 8 bases at V and 1 base at J, with 11 bases between. The CDR3 loop spans 13 amino acids. The CDR3 nucleotides are TGTGCCAGCCAACCGTACCTTAACTATGGCTACACCTTC. This gives the protein CASQPYLNYGYTF.

In this sample, this clone turned up once. The rearrangement joins TRBV7-9 to TRBJ2-7; D gene ambiguous. This CDR3 contains 16 residues. CDR1 is SEHNR and CDR2 is FQNEAQ in the germline V gene (reference sequence). V dropped 1 base and J dropped 6 bases, with 19 bases sitting between them. The CDR3: CASSLVGRSVKGEQYF. DNA for the CDR3: TGTGCCAGCAGCTTAGTAGGCAGGAGTGTAAAGGGCGAGCAGTACTTC.

This chain links TRBV6-2 or TRBV6-3 with TRBJ1-5; 8 nucleotides align to TRBD1. J was trimmed by 4 bases and V by 5 bases; bases with no gene match: 10. This CDR3 has 16 residues. CDR1 is MNHEY, CDR2 SVGEGT, per germline. The DNA for the CDR3 is TGTGCCAGCAGTCCCTCGTACAGGGGGTTGAATCAGCCCCAGCATTTT. Its translation: CASSPSYRGLNQPQHF.

The chain employs TRBV30 and TRBJ2-1; D is uncertain. The germline V and J ends were trimmed by 8 bases and 4 bases, with 21 bases remaining between them. Germline-derived CDR1 and CDR2 are GTSNPN and SVGIG (reference sequence). The CDR3 has 15 amino acids. The chain's CDR3 is CAQSAWAARYNEQFF. The CDR3 DNA is TGTGCCCAGTCCGCGTGGGCCGCGAGATACAATGAGCAGTTCTTC.